This TCR beta chain was recovered during a study of blood T cell repertoires in COVID-19. Study in general: There were acute and convalescent COVID-19 samples, and they came from the United States, Italy and Spain. From T cells, B-cell-depleted T cells, or PBMCs came the material, which was cDNA or gDNA.

Study processing details: Estimation of nucleated cell counts relied on the amplification of reference gene primers. The repertoire was sequenced with immunoSEQ multiplex PCR; TCRdb's copy has only in-frame clones and lacks some. D and trimming were read from the DNA, whereas the V and J calls and clone size are those reported in that table. The sample lists 40,000 or so clones; 90% were seen once. Germline CDR1 WNHNN, CDR2 SYGVQD (reference sequence). The CDR3 is made up of 14 amino acids. V dropped 6 bases and J dropped 3; count of bases not matched to a gene: 5. Sequenced sample: peripheral blood. The chain recombines TRBV10-1 with TRBJ2-7; TRBD2 aligns across 10 bases. This receptor was obtained from a man aged 55 to 70 with active or convalescent COVID-19. In nucleotides, the CDR3 is TGCGCCAGCAGGAGGGGACTAGCGAACTACGAGCAGTACTTC. Translated, it gives CASRRGLANYEQYF.